A selection of T cell receptor beta chains follows, all from one sample in a study of Graves' ophthalmopathy and Graves' hyperthyroidism. TCRdb reprocessed the multiplex PCR reads via MiXCR and lists one record per CDR3 protein. Of 900,000 to 1,200,000 distinct CDR3 sequences detected, about 36% appear once; the ten largest clones hold approximately 12%. The source material was peripheral blood or thyroid tissue (not recorded which). These receptors were taken from an adult man with Graves' hyperthyroidism. CDR3s include the opening cysteine and the closing phenylalanine or tryptophan. The D gene is left open where the match is weak. Expanded clones get a size class; other rows say once, few or many, or leave the size out.

clone_size: many
d_call: .
j_call: TRBJ1-5
v_call: TRBV19
cdr3_nt: TGTGCCAGCGAGATGGGCTTGAGGGAACGGACAGCCGGTCAGCCCCAGCATTTT
cdr3_aa: CASEMGLRERTAGQPQHF

clone_size: .
d_call: .
j_call: TRBJ1-5
v_call: TRBV6-5
cdr3_nt: TGTGCCACCGGAAAAGGCAGGGTCGCTAATCAGCCCCAGCATTTT
cdr3_aa: CATGKGRVANQPQHF

clone_size: .
d_call: TRBD1
j_call: TRBJ1-5
v_call: TRBV9
cdr3_nt: TGTGCCAGCAGTGCTAGGGACAGCGTAGAGAATCAGCCCCAGCATTTT
cdr3_aa: CASSARDSVENQPQHF

clone_size: .
d_call: TRBD1
j_call: TRBJ1-6
v_call: TRBV2
cdr3_nt: TGTGCCAGCAGCGGCCGGGACAGGGATTCACCCCTCCACTTT
cdr3_aa: CASSGRDRDSPLHF

clone_size: many
d_call: .
j_call: TRBJ1-5
v_call: TRBV19
cdr3_nt: TGTGCCAGTAGTAGGACAGTTTACAATCAGCCCCAGCATTTT
cdr3_aa: CASSRTVYNQPQHF

clone_size: .
d_call: .
j_call: TRBJ2-7
v_call: TRBV28
cdr3_nt: TGTGCCAGCAGCCCGAGGTCCCTACTCTACGAGCAGTACTTC
cdr3_aa: CASSPRSLLYEQYF

clone_size: many
d_call: TRBD1
j_call: TRBJ1-5
v_call: TRBV7-8
cdr3_nt: TGTGCCAGCAGCTCCGGGGACAGCCGAAGCAATCAGCCCCAGCATTTT
cdr3_aa: CASSSGDSRSNQPQHF

clone_size: many
d_call: .
j_call: TRBJ2-5
v_call: TRBV10-3
cdr3_nt: TGTGCCATCAGTGGGGGGACGTCAGAGACCCAGTACTTC
cdr3_aa: CAISGGTSETQYF

clone_size: .
d_call: .
j_call: TRBJ1-2
v_call: TRBV7-2
cdr3_nt: TGTGCCAGCAGCACCGGAAGTATGGGACGAGGCTACACCTTC
cdr3_aa: CASSTGSMGRGYTF

clone_size: many
d_call: .
j_call: TRBJ2-5
v_call: TRBV5-1
cdr3_nt: TGCGCCAGCAGCTTTCCGGACATACAAGAGACCCAGTACTTC
cdr3_aa: CASSFPDIQETQYF

clone_size: .
d_call: .
j_call: TRBJ2-7
v_call: TRBV10-3
cdr3_nt: TGTGGAACTGGGGGAGTCTCCTACGAGCAGTACTTC
cdr3_aa: CGTGGVSYEQYF

clone_size: many
d_call: TRBD2
j_call: TRBJ2-5
v_call: TRBV7-8
cdr3_nt: TGTGCCAGCAGCCCTACTCGACTTGGACTAGCGGTTCAAGAGACCCAGTACTTC
cdr3_aa: CASSPTRLGLAVQETQYF

clone_size: .
d_call: .
j_call: TRBJ2-7
v_call: TRBV28
cdr3_nt: TGTGCCAGCGTGAGTCCCACAGGGAACTACGAGCAGTACTTC
cdr3_aa: CASVSPTGNYEQYF

clone_size: .
d_call: .
j_call: TRBJ1-2
v_call: TRBV10-3
cdr3_nt: TGTGCCATCGGCGGGATAGAAGACTATGGCTACACCTTC
cdr3_aa: CAIGGIEDYGYTF

clone_size: many
d_call: .
j_call: TRBJ2-5
v_call: TRBV24-1
cdr3_nt: TGTGCCACCAGTGATCCAACACATAAAGGGGGCCAAGAGACCCAGTACTTC
cdr3_aa: CATSDPTHKGGQETQYF

clone_size: .
d_call: TRBD1
j_call: TRBJ1-6
v_call: TRBV7-7
cdr3_nt: TGTGCCAGCAGCCCCCTCCCAGGGGGTAATTCACCCCTCCACTTT
cdr3_aa: CASSPLPGGNSPLHF

clone_size: few
d_call: .
j_call: TRBJ1-6
v_call: TRBV5-1
cdr3_nt: TGCGCCAGCAGCTTTTCCGGGACGGATAATTCACCCCTCCACTTT
cdr3_aa: CASSFSGTDNSPLHF

clone_size: many
d_call: .
j_call: TRBJ2-7
v_call: TRBV14
cdr3_nt: TGTGCCAGCAGCCGAGGTGGGTTCGGGTACGAGCAGTACTTC
cdr3_aa: CASSRGGFGYEQYF

clone_size: .
d_call: .
j_call: TRBJ1-2
v_call: TRBV7-9
cdr3_nt: TGTGCCAGCAGCCAGACGGGACATTCTCACTATGGCTACACCTTC
cdr3_aa: CASSQTGHSHYGYTF

clone_size: .
d_call: .
j_call: TRBJ1-2
v_call: TRBV24-1
cdr3_nt: TGTGCCGCCAGTAGTTCCTCCATAGGAAACTATGGCTACACCTTC
cdr3_aa: CAASSSSIGNYGYTF

clone_size: few
d_call: TRBD2
j_call: TRBJ2-7
v_call: TRBV2
cdr3_nt: TGTGCCAGCCAAAGAGCGGGAGTCTACGAGCAGTACTTC
cdr3_aa: CASQRAGVYEQYF

clone_size: .
d_call: .
j_call: TRBJ1-6
v_call: TRBV7-8
cdr3_nt: TGTGCCAGCAGCCCCCCCCAGTTT
cdr3_aa: CASSPPQF

clone_size: many
d_call: .
j_call: TRBJ1-5
v_call: TRBV29-1
cdr3_nt: TGCAGCGTTCGGGACGGAACTGATCAGCCCCAGCATTTT
cdr3_aa: CSVRDGTDQPQHF

clone_size: many
d_call: .
j_call: TRBJ1-3
v_call: TRBV7-6
cdr3_nt: TGTGCCAGCAGCCCCATCGAGAGCGGGGACACCATATATTTT
cdr3_aa: CASSPIESGDTIYF

clone_size: .
d_call: .
j_call: TRBJ2-7
v_call: TRBV2
cdr3_nt: TGTGCCACCACAAAAGGAATAGCGGCCAACGAGCAGTACTTC
cdr3_aa: CATTKGIAANEQYF

clone_size: many
d_call: .
j_call: TRBJ1-1
v_call: TRBV6-5
cdr3_nt: TGTGCCAGCAGCGGGGGGGCCTCTGAAGCTTTCTTT
cdr3_aa: CASSGGASEAFF

clone_size: few
d_call: .
j_call: TRBJ2-5
v_call: TRBV2
cdr3_nt: TGTGCCAGCAGTGATTCCAACCCGGGGTACTTC
cdr3_aa: CASSDSNPGYF

clone_size: many
d_call: .
j_call: TRBJ1-5
v_call: TRBV19
cdr3_nt: TGTGCCAGTAGTACCTACACCAACCCCAATCAGCCCCAGCATTTT
cdr3_aa: CASSTYTNPNQPQHF

clone_size: once
d_call: TRBD1
j_call: TRBJ1-2
v_call: TRBV20-1
cdr3_nt: TGCAGTGCTATCGGGACAGCCGATAACTATGGCTACACCTTC
cdr3_aa: CSAIGTADNYGYTF

clone_size: many
d_call: .
j_call: TRBJ1-5
v_call: TRBV20-1
cdr3_nt: TGCAGTGCCGTTCCTTGGACCTATAGCAATCAGCCCCAGCATTTT
cdr3_aa: CSAVPWTYSNQPQHF

clone_size: many
d_call: .
j_call: TRBJ2-7
v_call: TRBV19
cdr3_nt: TGTGCCAGTAGTATGAGACGGCCATCTACTAGCCGAGACTACGAGCAGTACTTC
cdr3_aa: CASSMRRPSTSRDYEQYF

clone_size: .
d_call: .
j_call: TRBJ1-2
v_call: TRBV10-3
cdr3_nt: TGTGCCATCAGTGAAGGGGACTCCCCCTCCGATGGCTACACCTTC
cdr3_aa: CAISEGDSPSDGYTF

clone_size: .
d_call: .
j_call: TRBJ1-5
v_call: TRBV6-5
cdr3_nt: TGCGCCAGCAGTTTCCCAGCCCGGCAGCCCCAGCATTTT
cdr3_aa: CASSFPARQPQHF

clone_size: .
d_call: TRBD1
j_call: TRBJ1-5
v_call: TRBV7-8
cdr3_nt: TGTGCCAGCAGCCAGGGACAGGGGTATAGCAATCAGCCCCAGCATTTT
cdr3_aa: CASSQGQGYSNQPQHF

clone_size: many
d_call: .
j_call: TRBJ2-7
v_call: TRBV20-1
cdr3_nt: TGCAGTGCTAGCCTTAACAGGGAGGGCTACGAGCAGTACTTC
cdr3_aa: CSASLNREGYEQYF

clone_size: .
d_call: TRBD1
j_call: TRBJ2-7
v_call: TRBV15
cdr3_nt: TGTGCCACAGCCCCCCAAGACAGGGGAACCTACGAGCAGTACTTC
cdr3_aa: CATAPQDRGTYEQYF

clone_size: few
d_call: .
j_call: TRBJ2-3
v_call: TRBV10-3
cdr3_nt: TGTGCCATCAGTGAATCAGTCACAGATACGCAGTATTTT
cdr3_aa: CAISESVTDTQYF

clone_size: .
d_call: .
j_call: TRBJ1-2
v_call: TRBV25-1
cdr3_nt: TGTGCCAGCCGTTCTGACGACTATGGCTACACCTTC
cdr3_aa: CASRSDDYGYTF

clone_size: .
d_call: .
j_call: TRBJ2-1
v_call: TRBV20-1
cdr3_nt: TGCAGTACAAACCCGAGTCAGAGGAAAGGGACCCAGTTCTTC
cdr3_aa: CSTNPSQRKGTQFF

clone_size: few
d_call: .
j_call: TRBJ1-1
v_call: TRBV6-5
cdr3_nt: TGTGCCAGCAGTTACTCGGAGGGCCAGGCAGAAGCTTTCTTT
cdr3_aa: CASSYSEGQAEAFF

clone_size: .
d_call: .
j_call: TRBJ1-2
v_call: TRBV7-9
cdr3_nt: TGTGCCAGCAGCCCTCTACTAGCGGGGGGTGTCTATGGCTACACCTTC
cdr3_aa: CASSPLLAGGVYGYTF

clone_size: few
d_call: .
j_call: TRBJ1-2
v_call: TRBV6-6
cdr3_nt: TGTGCCAGCAGTTCTACAGAGAAAAATGGCTACACCTTC
cdr3_aa: CASSSTEKNGYTF

clone_size: many
d_call: TRBD1
j_call: TRBJ1-4
v_call: TRBV7-2
cdr3_nt: TGTGCCAGCAGCTTAGCGGTTGACAGGGGTAATGAAAAACTGTTTTTT
cdr3_aa: CASSLAVDRGNEKLFF

clone_size: .
d_call: .
j_call: TRBJ1-1
v_call: TRBV10-3
cdr3_nt: TGTGCCATCAGTGAAGGGCCGGGAGAAGCTTTCTTT
cdr3_aa: CAISEGPGEAFF

clone_size: many
d_call: .
j_call: TRBJ2-7
v_call: TRBV14
cdr3_nt: TGTGCCAGCAGCCAATACCCCGGACAGCTCTACGAGCAGTACTTC
cdr3_aa: CASSQYPGQLYEQYF

clone_size: few
d_call: TRBD2
j_call: TRBJ2-2
v_call: TRBV5-6
cdr3_nt: TGTGCCAGCAGCTTGGAGTTAGCGGGGGGTGCCGGGGAGCTGTTTTTT
cdr3_aa: CASSLELAGGAGELFF